These T cell receptor beta chains were read from a single sample in a study of OX40 agonist ivuxolimab in advanced cancers. The protocol was immunoSEQ multiplex PCR, while the TCRdb copy is restricted to in-frame clones and leaves out a portion. Of 70,000 or so clones in the sample, roughly 90% were seen once. The source was CD4+ or CD8+ T cells sorted from blood, collected in a trial of the OX40 agonist ivuxolimab. These receptors were collected from an adult with an advanced solid tumor such as melanoma, head and neck, liver or kidney cancer. Each CDR3 is given with its conserved first and last residue. Each record gives: clone size, V gene, D gene, J gene, CDR3 protein, CDR3 DNA. The D gene is left open where the match is weak. Clone size is shown for a subset of rows, as once, few, many or a class of expanded clone.

>.|TRBV30|.|TRBJ1-3
CAWNGISGNTIYF
TGTGCCTGGAATGGAATCTCTGGAAACACCATATATTTT
>.|TRBV4-3|.|TRBJ2-7
CASSQEGGYEQYF
TGCGCCAGCAGCCAAGAAGGGGGTTACGAGCAGTACTTC
>.|TRBV27|TRBD1|TRBJ2-5
CASTLGQGETQYF
TGTGCCAGCACCTTGGGACAGGGAGAGACCCAGTACTTC
>few|TRBV5-6|.|TRBJ1-1
CASSLEDATEAFF
TGTGCCAGCAGCTTGGAGGATGCCACTGAAGCTTTCTTT
>.|TRBV6-5|TRBD2|TRBJ2-5
CASRYSGRETQYF
TGTGCCAGCAGATATAGCGGGAGAGAGACCCAGTACTTC
>.|TRBV11-2|.|TRBJ2-1
CASSFGVGINEQFF
TGTGCCAGCAGCTTCGGGGTGGGAATTAACGAGCAGTTCTTC
>once|TRBV30|.|TRBJ1-2
CAWSPGRGYGYTF
TGTGCCTGGAGCCCCGGCCGGGGATATGGCTACACCTTC
>.|TRBV7-8|.|TRBJ2-3
CASRGTAGRYTQYF
TGTGCCAGCAGGGGGACGGCGGGGAGGTATACGCAGTATTTT
>.|TRBV19|.|TRBJ2-7
CASKAASTYEQYF
TGTGCCAGTAAAGCGGCCTCCACCTACGAGCAGTACTTC
>.|TRBV9|.|TRBJ2-2
CASSPFAGELFF
TGTGCCAGCAGCCCGTTTGCCGGGGAGCTGTTTTTT
>once|TRBV10-3|.|TRBJ1-1
CAIREEINTEAFF
TGTGCCATCAGAGAAGAGATAAACACTGAAGCTTTCTTT
>.|TRBV11-2|.|TRBJ2-7
CASSLEPISRSLSYEQYF
TGTGCCAGCAGCTTAGAGCCGATTTCGCGTTCACTCTCCTACGAGCAGTACTTC
>.|TRBV28|TRBD2|TRBJ2-5
CASSRLAGVQETQYF
TGTGCCAGCTCGAGACTAGCTGGGGTCCAAGAGACCCAGTACTTC
>.|TRBV30|TRBD2|TRBJ2-5
CAWSVHERASGIRETQYF
TGTGCCTGGAGTGTACATGAGAGGGCTAGCGGGATTCGAGAGACCCAGTACTTC
>.|TRBV5-6|.|TRBJ1-2
CASSSGRGGYTF
TGTGCCAGCTCCTCCGGGAGGGGCGGCTACACCTTC
>.|TRBV13|.|TRBJ2-1
CASSLGGRSSYNEQFF
TGTGCCAGCAGCTTAGGCGGACGAAGCTCCTACAATGAGCAGTTCTTC
>.|TRBV27|.|TRBJ2-5
CASSSRGWETQYF
TGTGCCAGCAGTTCCAGGGGTTGGGAGACCCAGTACTTC
>few|TRBV27|.|TRBJ1-1
CASRGGAGMNTEAFF
TGTGCCAGCAGGGGGGGGGCGGGTATGAACACTGAAGCTTTCTTT
>few|TRBV20-1|.|TRBJ2-5
CSSWRGETQYF
TGCAGTTCGTGGAGGGGAGAGACCCAGTACTTC
>.|TRBV19|.|TRBJ1-4
CASKRGTGGGEKLFF
TGTGCCAGCAAACGGGGGACGGGAGGAGGGGAAAAGCTGTTTTTT
>few|TRBV21-1|.|TRBJ2-7
CARVSGTSGPEQYF
TGTGCCAGAGTCTCCGGGACTAGCGGGCCTGAGCAGTACTTC
>.|TRBV2|.|TRBJ1-3
CASSEVRSGNTIYF
TGTGCCAGCAGTGAAGTTCGGTCTGGAAACACCATATATTTT
>.|TRBV28|.|TRBJ1-5
CASMGAGVVFGGNQPQHF
TGTGCCAGCATGGGGGCAGGGGTGGTTTTTGGCGGCAATCAGCCCCAGCATTTT
>.|TRBV30|.|TRBJ2-7
CAWSVGRYEQYF
TGTGCCTGGAGTGTAGGAAGGTACGAGCAGTACTTC
>.|TRBV6-4|.|TRBJ2-2
CASSDSKGGDTGELFF
TGTGCCAGCAGTGACTCGAAGGGGGGGGACACCGGGGAGCTGTTTTTT
>.|TRBV27|.|TRBJ2-1
CASSSRDQQFF
TGTGCCAGCAGTTCCCGGGATCAGCAGTTCTTC
>.|TRBV6-6|TRBD1|TRBJ2-7
CASSRDSRSYEQYF
TGTGCCAGCAGTCGGGACAGCCGCTCCTACGAGCAGTACTTC
>.|TRBV5-6|.|TRBJ2-1
CASSLIRVGYNEQFF
TGTGCCAGCAGCTTGATCCGGGTGGGGTACAATGAGCAGTTCTTC
>.|TRBV6-5|.|TRBJ1-6
CASSRQPPYNSPLHF
TGTGCCAGCAGTCGACAGCCGCCTTATAATTCACCCCTCCACTTT
>.|TRBV29-1|.|TRBJ2-1
CSVSTPRVYNEQFF
TGCAGCGTTTCGACTCCACGCGTTTACAATGAGCAGTTCTTC
>.|TRBV7-9|.|TRBJ2-1
CASSFPGKGRGEQFF
TGTGCCAGCAGCTTCCCAGGTAAAGGTCGTGGTGAGCAGTTCTTC
>.|TRBV5-4|TRBD1|TRBJ2-7
CASSLPTGGYEQYF
TGTGCCAGCAGCTTACCGACAGGGGGCTACGAGCAGTACTTC
>.|TRBV7-3|.|TRBJ2-1
CASSLLWGSSYNEQFF
TGTGCCAGCAGCCTTCTCTGGGGGAGCTCCTACAATGAGCAGTTCTTC
>.|TRBV5-6|.|TRBJ1-1
CASSLGPVSNTEAFF
TGTGCCAGCAGCTTGGGGCCCGTTAGTAACACTGAAGCTTTCTTT
>.|TRBV7-3|.|TRBJ2-5
CASSPQGLPGETQYF
TGTGCCAGCAGCCCTCAGGGGCTCCCAGGAGAGACCCAGTACTTC
>.|TRBV5-4|.|TRBJ2-7
CASSTPLQGSGYEQYF
TGTGCCAGCAGCACCCCCCTACAGGGGAGCGGGTACGAGCAGTACTTC
>.|TRBV29-1|TRBD2|TRBJ2-5
CSGTGTSVGETQYF
TGCAGCGGAACCGGGACTAGCGTAGGAGAGACCCAGTACTTC
>.|TRBV7-9|.|TRBJ2-2
CASSSDLNTGELFF
TGTGCCAGCAGCTCGGACCTGAACACCGGGGAGCTGTTTTTT
>.|TRBV5-1|.|TRBJ2-5
CASSLGGTQETQYF
TGCGCCAGCAGCCTAGGAGGGACACAAGAGACCCAGTACTTC
>.|TRBV5-4|.|TRBJ2-5
CASSPGRQETQYF
TGTGCCAGCAGCCCAGGACGGCAAGAGACCCAGTACTTC
>.|TRBV9|.|TRBJ2-3
CASSILTDTQYF
TGTGCCAGCAGCATTCTCACAGATACGCAGTATTTT
>once|TRBV5-1|TRBD2|TRBJ2-2
CASSFEAGEIGELFF
TGCGCCAGCAGCTTCGAAGCGGGAGAAATCGGGGAGCTGTTTTTT
>.|TRBV7-8|TRBD1|TRBJ1-2
CASSLGDRGLGGYTF
TGTGCCAGCAGCTTAGGGGACAGGGGATTGGGGGGCTACACCTTC
>.|TRBV7-2|.|TRBJ2-5
CASSPRTIRETQYF
TGTGCCAGCAGCCCGAGGACTATCCGAGAGACCCAGTACTTC
>once|TRBV7-9|.|TRBJ1-4
CASSQGTNEKLFF
TGTGCCAGCAGTCAGGGTACTAATGAAAAACTGTTTTTT
>.|TRBV7-9|.|TRBJ2-3
CASSFRGREYSTDTQYF
TGTGCCAGCAGCTTTCGTGGTCGGGAGTATAGCACAGATACGCAGTATTTT
>.|TRBV19|TRBD2|TRBJ2-1
CASSIGARGRIYNEQFF
TGTGCCAGTAGTATAGGAGCCCGCGGGAGGATTTACAATGAGCAGTTCTTC
>once|TRBV11-3|TRBD2|TRBJ2-2
CASSPRREGLNTGELFF
TGTGCCAGCAGCCCCCGGCGGGAGGGCCTAAACACCGGGGAGCTGTTTTTT
>.|TRBV6-1|.|TRBJ2-1
CASSRVTYNEQFF
TGTGCCAGCAGCCGGGTTACCTACAATGAGCAGTTCTTC
>.|TRBV25-1|TRBD1|TRBJ2-3
CASSGLYGTVKSDTQYF
TGTGCCAGCAGTGGCCTCTACGGGACAGTTAAATCAGATACGCAGTATTTT
>once|TRBV27|.|TRBJ1-1
CASRYGPGAEAFF
TGTGCCAGCAGGTATGGCCCGGGGGCTGAAGCTTTCTTT
>.|TRBV11-2|.|TRBJ2-7
CASSLDSVRTYEQYF
TGTGCCAGCAGCTTAGATTCGGTCAGGACCTACGAGCAGTACTTC
>few|TRBV12-5|TRBD2|TRBJ2-5
CASGLAGVIGETQYF
TGTGCTAGTGGACTAGCGGGAGTAATAGGGGAGACCCAGTACTTC
>.|TRBV5-4|TRBD2|TRBJ2-1
CASSSGLADYNEQFF
TGTGCCAGCAGCTCGGGACTAGCGGACTACAATGAGCAGTTCTTC
>once|TRBV5-1|.|TRBJ2-6
CASSLQARVSSGANVLTF
TGCGCCAGCAGCTTGCAAGCAAGGGTAAGCTCTGGGGCCAACGTCCTGACTTTC
>.|TRBV14|.|TRBJ2-7
CASSQVRYEQYF
TGTGCCAGCAGCCAAGTACGGTACGAGCAGTACTTC
>.|TRBV5-4|.|TRBJ1-1
CASSLGGLLSEAFF
TGTGCCAGCAGCTTGGGAGGGCTGCTAAGTGAAGCTTTCTTT
>.|TRBV19|.|TRBJ2-2
CASSIVGARPGELFF
TGTGCCAGTAGTATAGTAGGGGCGAGGCCCGGGGAGCTGTTTTTT